This T cell receptor beta chain was captured by sequencing in a study of glioma-infiltrating T cells. Study results and limitations: Gliomas, especially low-grade, showed above-expected tissue-blood divergence; non-neoplastic patients showed below.

The iRepertoire nested amplicon-rescue multiplex PCR amplified TCR alpha and beta CDR3s from RNA. Tissue mRNA or PBMC total RNA, about 85-400 ng, went into one-step reverse transcription and amplification. TCRdb reprocessed the multiplex PCR reads via MiXCR and lists one record per CDR3 protein. This table holds about 210,000 distinct CDR3 sequences, around 30% found once. This clonotype was detected many times. Its antigen is as yet unknown. The sample consisted of glioma tissue, nonneoplastic brain tissue, or PBMCs (not recorded which). The receptor was isolated from a human donor with low-grade glioma or glioblastoma, undergoing nonglioma brain surgery, or in good health (not recorded which).

The CDR3 protein is CSARDPGRHTEAFF. In DNA form, the CDR3 reads TGCAGTGCTAGAGATCCCGGCAGGCACACTGAAGCTTTCTTT. V gene TRBV20-1 combines with J gene TRBJ1-1; D remains ambiguous. The length of the CDR3 is 14 residues. The ends were cut back, 0 bases at V and 3 bases at J, with 11 bases in the middle. Germline V gene sequence: CDR1 DFQATT, CDR2 SNEGSKA (reference sequence).